The present T cell receptor beta chain was sequenced within a study of cytomegalovirus exposure and HLA in healthy donors. The study, taken as a whole, reports: The authors enumerated under 200 TCR beta chains as linked to cytomegalovirus. Apparent HLA restriction characterized most CMV-associated TCR beta chains in a later analysis. Reports credit the classifier with highly specific, highly sensitive diagnosis of cytomegalovirus status.

The CDR3 has 17 residues. Trimming removed 5 bases at V and 0 bases at J, with 17 bases between. Germline CDR1 KGHSH, CDR2 LQKENI. The study ran its PCR with 60 Vbeta and 13 Jbeta primers. Profiling relied on immunoSEQ multiplex PCR, and the TCRdb table lists in-frame clones only, not all of them. The profile shows 200,000 to 250,000 clones, roughly 78% of them singletons. Comment on this clone: Its antigen is unidentified.

The chain has TRBV18 and TRBJ1-5; the D gene is possibly TRBD1 (5 bases). Sequencing was performed on PBMCs. This clonotype originated in a boy under 18 in good health and CMV-seronegative. CDR3: CASSSPLRGHSNQPQHF. CDR3 sequence (DNA): TGTGCCAGCTCATCCCCTCTTAGGGGCCATAGCAATCAGCCCCAGCATTTT.